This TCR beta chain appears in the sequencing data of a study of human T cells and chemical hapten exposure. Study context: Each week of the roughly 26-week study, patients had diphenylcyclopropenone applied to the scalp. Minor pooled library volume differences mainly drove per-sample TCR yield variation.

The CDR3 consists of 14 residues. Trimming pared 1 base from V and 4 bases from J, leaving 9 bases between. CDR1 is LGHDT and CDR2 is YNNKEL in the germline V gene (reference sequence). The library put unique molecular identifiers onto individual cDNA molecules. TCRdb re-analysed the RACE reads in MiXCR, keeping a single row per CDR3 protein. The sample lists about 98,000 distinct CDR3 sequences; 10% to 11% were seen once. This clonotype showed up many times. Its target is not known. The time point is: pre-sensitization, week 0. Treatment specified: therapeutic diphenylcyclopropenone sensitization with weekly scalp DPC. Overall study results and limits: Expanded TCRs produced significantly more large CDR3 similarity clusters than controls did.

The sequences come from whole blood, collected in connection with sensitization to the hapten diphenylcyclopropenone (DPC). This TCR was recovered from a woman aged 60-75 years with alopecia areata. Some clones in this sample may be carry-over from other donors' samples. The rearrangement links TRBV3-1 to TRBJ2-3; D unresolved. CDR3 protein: CASSQGIQADTQYF. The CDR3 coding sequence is TGTGCCAGCAGCCAAGGGATTCAGGCAGATACGCAGTATTTT.